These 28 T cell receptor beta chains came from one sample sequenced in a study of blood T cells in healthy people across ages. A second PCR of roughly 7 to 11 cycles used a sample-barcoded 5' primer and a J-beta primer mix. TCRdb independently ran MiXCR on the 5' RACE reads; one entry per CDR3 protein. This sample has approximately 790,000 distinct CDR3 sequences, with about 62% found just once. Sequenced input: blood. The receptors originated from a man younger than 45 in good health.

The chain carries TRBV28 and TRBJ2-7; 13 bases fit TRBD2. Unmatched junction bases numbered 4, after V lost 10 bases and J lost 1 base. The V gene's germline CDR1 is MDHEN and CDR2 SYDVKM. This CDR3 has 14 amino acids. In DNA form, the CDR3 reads TGTGCCACACGGACTAGCGGGGGATCCTACGAGCAGTACTTC. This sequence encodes CATRTSGGSYEQYF.

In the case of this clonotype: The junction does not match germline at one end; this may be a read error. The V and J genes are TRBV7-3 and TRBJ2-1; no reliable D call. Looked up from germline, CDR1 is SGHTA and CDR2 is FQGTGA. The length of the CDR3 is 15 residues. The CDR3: CASSLMDGSYNELFF. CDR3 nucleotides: TGTGCCAGCAGCTTAATGGACGGATCCTACAATGAGCTGTTCTTC.

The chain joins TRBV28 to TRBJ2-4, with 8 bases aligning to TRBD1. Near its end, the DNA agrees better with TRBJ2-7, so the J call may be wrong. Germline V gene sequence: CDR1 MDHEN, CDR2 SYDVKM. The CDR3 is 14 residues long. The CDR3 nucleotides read TGTGCCAGCAGTCGGACAGGGCTCTTCTACGAGCAGTACTTC. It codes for CASSRTGLFYEQYF.

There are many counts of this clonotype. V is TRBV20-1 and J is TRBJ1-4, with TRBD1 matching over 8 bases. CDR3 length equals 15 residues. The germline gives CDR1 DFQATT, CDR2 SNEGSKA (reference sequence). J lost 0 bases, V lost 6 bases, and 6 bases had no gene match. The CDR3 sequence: CSANGQGSTNEKLFF. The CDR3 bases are TGCAGTGCAAACGGACAGGGTTCAACTAATGAAAAACTGTTTTTT.

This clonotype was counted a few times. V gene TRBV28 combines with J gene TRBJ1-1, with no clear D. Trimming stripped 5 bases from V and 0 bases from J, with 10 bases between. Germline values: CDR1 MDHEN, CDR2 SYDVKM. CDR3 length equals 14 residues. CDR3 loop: CASSPYRVNTEAFF. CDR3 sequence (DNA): TGTGCCAGCAGTCCTTATCGGGTGAACACTGAAGCTTTCTTT.

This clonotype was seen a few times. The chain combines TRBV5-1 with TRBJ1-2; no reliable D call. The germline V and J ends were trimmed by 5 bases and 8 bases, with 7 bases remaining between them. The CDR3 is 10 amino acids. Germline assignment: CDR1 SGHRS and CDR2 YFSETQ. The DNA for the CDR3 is TGCGCCAGCAGTAACGGCGGCTACACCTTC. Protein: CASSNGGYTF.

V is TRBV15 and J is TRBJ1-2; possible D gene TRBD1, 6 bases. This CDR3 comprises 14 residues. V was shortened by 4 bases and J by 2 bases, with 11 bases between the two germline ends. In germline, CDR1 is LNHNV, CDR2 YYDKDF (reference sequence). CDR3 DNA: TGTGCCACCAGCATGGGGGGGACAAACTATGGCTACACCTTC. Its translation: CATSMGGTNYGYTF.

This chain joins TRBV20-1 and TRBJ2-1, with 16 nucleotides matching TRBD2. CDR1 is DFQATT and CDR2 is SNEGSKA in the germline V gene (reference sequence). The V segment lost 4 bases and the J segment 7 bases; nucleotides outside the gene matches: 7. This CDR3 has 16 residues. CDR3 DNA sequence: TGCAGTGCTACACCACCGGGACTAGCGGGGGGGAATGAGCAGTTCTTC. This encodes CSATPPGLAGGNEQFF.

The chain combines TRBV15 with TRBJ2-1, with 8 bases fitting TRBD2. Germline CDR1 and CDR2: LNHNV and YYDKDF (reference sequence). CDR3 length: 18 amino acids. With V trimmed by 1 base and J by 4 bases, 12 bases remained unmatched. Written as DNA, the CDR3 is TGTGCCACCAGCAGAGTCCCCCGGGGGCGGGGGGCATACAATGAGCAGTTCTTC. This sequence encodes CATSRVPRGRGAYNEQFF.

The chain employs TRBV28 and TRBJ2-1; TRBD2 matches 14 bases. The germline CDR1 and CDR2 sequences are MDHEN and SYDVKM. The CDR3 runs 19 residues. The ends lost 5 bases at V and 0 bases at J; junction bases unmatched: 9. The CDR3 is CASSPLTSGGESSYNEQFF. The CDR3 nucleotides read TGTGCCAGCAGTCCCCTGACTAGCGGGGGGGAGAGCTCCTACAATGAGCAGTTCTTC.

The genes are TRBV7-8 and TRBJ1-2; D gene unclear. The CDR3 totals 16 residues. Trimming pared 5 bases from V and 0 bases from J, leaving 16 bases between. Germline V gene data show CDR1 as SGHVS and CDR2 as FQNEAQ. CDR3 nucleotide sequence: TGTGCCAGCAGCCCACGACGGCTTGGAACTAACTATGGCTACACCTTC. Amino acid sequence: CASSPRRLGTNYGYTF.

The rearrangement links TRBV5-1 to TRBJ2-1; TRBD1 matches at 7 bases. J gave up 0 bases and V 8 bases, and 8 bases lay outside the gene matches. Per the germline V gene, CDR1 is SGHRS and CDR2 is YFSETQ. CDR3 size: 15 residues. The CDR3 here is CASTSTGNSYNEQFF. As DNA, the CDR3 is TGCGCCAGTACCTCGACAGGGAACTCCTACAATGAGCAGTTCTTC.

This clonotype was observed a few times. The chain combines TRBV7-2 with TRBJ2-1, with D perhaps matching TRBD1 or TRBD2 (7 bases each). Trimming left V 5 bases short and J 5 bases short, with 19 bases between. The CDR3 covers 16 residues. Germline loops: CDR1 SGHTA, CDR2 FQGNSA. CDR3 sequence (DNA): TGTGCCAGCAGCCCAGGGGGGGCGGGGAAGGACAATGAGCAGTTCTTC. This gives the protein CASSPGGAGKDNEQFF.

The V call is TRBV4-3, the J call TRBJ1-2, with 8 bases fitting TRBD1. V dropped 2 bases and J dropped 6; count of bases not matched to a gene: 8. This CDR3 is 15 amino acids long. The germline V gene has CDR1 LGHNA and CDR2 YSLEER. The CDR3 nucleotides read TGCGCCAGCAGCCAACAAGCTCAGGGGGCACATGGCTACACCTTC. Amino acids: CASSQQAQGAHGYTF.

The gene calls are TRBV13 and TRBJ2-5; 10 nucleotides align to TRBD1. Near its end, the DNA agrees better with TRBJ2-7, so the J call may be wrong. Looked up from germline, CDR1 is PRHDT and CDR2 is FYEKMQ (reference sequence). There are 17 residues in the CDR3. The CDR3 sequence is CASSPRDPGTGVYEQYF. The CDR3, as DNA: TGTGCCAGCAGTCCGCGCGACCCCGGGACAGGGGTGTACGAGCAGTACTTC.

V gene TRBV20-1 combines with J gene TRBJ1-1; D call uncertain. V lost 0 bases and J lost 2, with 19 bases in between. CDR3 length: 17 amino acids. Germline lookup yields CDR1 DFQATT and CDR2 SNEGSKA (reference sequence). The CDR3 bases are TGCAGTGCTAGAGATGGAGCGGTTGACCCCATCAACACTGAAGCTTTCTTT. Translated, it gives CSARDGAVDPINTEAFF.

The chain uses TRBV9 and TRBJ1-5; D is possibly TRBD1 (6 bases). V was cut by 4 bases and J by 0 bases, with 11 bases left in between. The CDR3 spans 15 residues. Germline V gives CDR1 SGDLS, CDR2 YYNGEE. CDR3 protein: CASSPTGSSNQPQHF. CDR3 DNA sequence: TGTGCCAGCAGCCCCACAGGGTCTAGCAATCAGCCCCAGCATTTT.

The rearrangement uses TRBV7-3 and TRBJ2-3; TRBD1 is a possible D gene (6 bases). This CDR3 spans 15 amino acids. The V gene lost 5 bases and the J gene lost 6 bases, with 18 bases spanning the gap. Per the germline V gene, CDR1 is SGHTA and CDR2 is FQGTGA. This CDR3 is CASSATGQRGDTQYF. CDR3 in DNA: TGTGCCAGCAGCGCCACGGGACAAAGAGGTGATACGCAGTATTTT.

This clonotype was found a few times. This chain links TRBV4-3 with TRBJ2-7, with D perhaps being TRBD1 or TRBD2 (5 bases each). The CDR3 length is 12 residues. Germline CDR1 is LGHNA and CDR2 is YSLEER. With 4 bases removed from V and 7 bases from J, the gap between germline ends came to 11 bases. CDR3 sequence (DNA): TGCGCCAGCAGCCTGGCAGGGACGGAGCAGTACTTC. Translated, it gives CASSLAGTEQYF.

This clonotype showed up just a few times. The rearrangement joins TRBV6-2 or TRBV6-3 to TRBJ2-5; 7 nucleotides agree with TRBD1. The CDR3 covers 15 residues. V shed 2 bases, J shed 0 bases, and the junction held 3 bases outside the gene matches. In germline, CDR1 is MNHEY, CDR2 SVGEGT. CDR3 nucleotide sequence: TGTGCCAGCAGTTACGGGACAGAGTACCAAGAGACCCAGTACTTC. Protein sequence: CASSYGTEYQETQYF.

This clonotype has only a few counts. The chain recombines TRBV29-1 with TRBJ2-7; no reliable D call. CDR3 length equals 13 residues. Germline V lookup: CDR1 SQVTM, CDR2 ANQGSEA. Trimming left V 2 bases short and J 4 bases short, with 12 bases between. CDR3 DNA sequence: TGCAGCGTTGAACTCACGGACCGGTACGAGCAGTACTTC. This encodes CSVELTDRYEQYF.

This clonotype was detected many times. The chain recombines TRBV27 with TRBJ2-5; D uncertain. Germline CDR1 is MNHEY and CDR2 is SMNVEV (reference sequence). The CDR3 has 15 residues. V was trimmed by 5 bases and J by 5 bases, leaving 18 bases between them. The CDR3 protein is CASSLSTPAFETQYF. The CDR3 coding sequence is TGTGCCAGCAGTCTGAGTACGCCTGCGTTTGAGACCCAGTACTTC.

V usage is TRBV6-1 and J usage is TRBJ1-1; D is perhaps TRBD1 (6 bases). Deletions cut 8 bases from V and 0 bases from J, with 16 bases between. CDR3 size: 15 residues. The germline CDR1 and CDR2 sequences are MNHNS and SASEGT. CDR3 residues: CASPVDSPMNTEAFF. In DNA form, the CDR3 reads TGTGCCAGCCCGGTGGACAGCCCTATGAACACTGAAGCTTTCTTT.

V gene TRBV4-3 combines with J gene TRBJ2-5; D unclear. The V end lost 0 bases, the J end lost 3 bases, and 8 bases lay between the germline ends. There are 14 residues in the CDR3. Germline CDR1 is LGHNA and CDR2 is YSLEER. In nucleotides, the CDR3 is TGCGCCAGCAGCCAAGAATCTGTAGAAGAGACCCAGTACTTC. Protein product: CASSQESVEETQYF.

The CDR3 coding sequence is TGTGCCAGCAGTTACTCTCGGTGGCCCTGGGCCAAAAACATTCAGTACTTC. Residues: CASSYSRWPWAKNIQYF. V and J are TRBV6-5 and TRBJ2-4; D unclear. CDR1 is MNHEY and CDR2 is SVGAGI in the germline V gene. The CDR3 consists of 17 residues. Trimming took 0 bases from V and 1 from J, leaving 13 bases between them.

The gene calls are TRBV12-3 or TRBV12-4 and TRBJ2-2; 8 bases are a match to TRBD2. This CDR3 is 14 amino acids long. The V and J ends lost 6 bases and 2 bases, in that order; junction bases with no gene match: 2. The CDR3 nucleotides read TGTGCCAGCAGACTAGCGGCTAACACCGGGGAGCTGTTTTTT. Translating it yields CASRLAANTGELFF.

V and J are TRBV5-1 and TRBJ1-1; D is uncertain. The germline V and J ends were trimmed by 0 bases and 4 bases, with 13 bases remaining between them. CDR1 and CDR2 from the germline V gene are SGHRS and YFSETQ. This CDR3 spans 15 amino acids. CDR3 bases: TGCGCCAGCAGCTTGGCAGACCTTCCTCGCACTGAAGCTTTCTTT. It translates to CASSLADLPRTEAFF. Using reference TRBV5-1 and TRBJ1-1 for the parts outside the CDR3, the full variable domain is KAGVTQTPRYLIKTRGQQVTLSCSPISGHRSVSWYQQTPGQGLQFLFEYFSETQRNKGNFPGRFSGRQFSNSRSEMNVSTLELGDSALYLCASSLADLPRTEAFFGQGTRLTVV.

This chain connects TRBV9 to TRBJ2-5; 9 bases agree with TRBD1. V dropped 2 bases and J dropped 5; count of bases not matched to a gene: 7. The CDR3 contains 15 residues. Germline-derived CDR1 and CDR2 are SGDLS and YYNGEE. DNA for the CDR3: TGTGCCAGCAGCGTCGGGACAGGGATTGGGGAGACCCAGTACTTC. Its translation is CASSVGTGIGETQYF. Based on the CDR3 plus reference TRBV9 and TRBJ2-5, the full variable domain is DSGVTQTPKHLITATGQRVTLRCSPRSGDLSVYWYQQSLDQGLQFLIQYYNGEERAKGNILERFSAQQFPDLHSELNLSSLELGDSALYFCASSVGTGIGETQYFGPGTRLLVL.